This T cell receptor (beta chain) appears in the sequencing data of a study of T-cell reconstitution after alpha-beta-depleted transplantation in children. Unique molecular identifiers were used to barcode this TCRbeta library. TCRdb ran MiXCR on the PCR reads and lists one entry per CDR3 protein. The table records about 540,000 distinct CDR3 sequences, around 20% of them present only once. This clonotype has more than one count but fewer than ten. This specimen was PBMCs from the stem cell graft donor, taken from the stem cell graft. The TCR was taken from a human donor who donated a stem cell graft to a child with acute lymphoblastic leukemia.

CDR3 sequence reads: CASSLTATSGNTIYF. The DNA of the CDR3 is TGCGCCAGCAGCTTGACAGCTACCTCTGGAAACACCATATATTTT. The chain is built from TRBV5-1 and TRBJ1-3; D ambiguous. The CDR3 runs to 15 residues. The V gene lost 1 base and the J gene lost 0 bases, with 8 bases spanning the gap. From germline, CDR1 is SGHRS and CDR2 YFSETQ. Together with reference TRBV5-1 and TRBJ1-3, the CDR3 gives the full variable domain: KAGVTQTPRYLIKTRGQQVTLSCSPISGHRSVSWYQQTPGQGLQFLFEYFSETQRNKGNFPGRFSGRQFSNSRSEMNVSTLELGDSALYLCASSLTATSGNTIYFGEGSWLTVV.